This T cell receptor beta chain came from a study of blood T cell repertoires in COVID-19. Study-wide context: Material from acute and convalescent COVID-19 was sourced from the United States, Italy and Spain. Sample material is recorded as cDNA or gDNA derived from T cells, B-cell-depleted T cells, or PBMCs.

Sequencing used immunoSEQ multiplex PCR; TCRdb keeps in-frame clones, though not all of them. The top ten clones hold 15% to 20% of a sample with 65,000 to 90,000 clones, around 76% of them seen once. This CDR3 is built from 12 residues. Trimming left V 6 bases short and J 9 bases short, with 14 bases between. Germline CDR1 is MNHEY and CDR2 is SMNVEV (reference sequence). This chain links TRBV27 with TRBJ1-1; D ambiguous. Sequencing was done on a sample of peripheral blood. The sequence derives from an older man with active or convalescent COVID-19. CDR3 sequence: CASRMGRSKAFF. The CDR3 coding sequence is TGTGCCAGCAGGATGGGCAGGTCGAAAGCTTTCTTT.